Listed below are T cell receptor beta chains from one sample, sequenced in a study of blood T cell repertoires in COVID-19. Clones were read by immunoSEQ multiplex PCR, and TCRdb kept only the in-frame ones, dropping some. The sample has about 38,000 clones; approximately 81% are singletons. Sequenced: peripheral blood. The receptors originated from a man between 60 and 75 years old with COVID-19, enrolled during active disease. The CDR3 runs from the conserved cysteine through the conserved F or W.

>TRBJ1-2|TRBV6-5|14
CASGTGGVRDGYTF
>TRBJ1-2|TRBV6-1|14
CASSQGQGMRGYTF
>TRBJ2-3|TRBV28|15
CASRPVGSYTDTQYF
>TRBJ2-1|TRBV28|13
CASSLWGSTEQFF
>TRBJ1-1|TRBV24-1|15
CATRQTGGSNTEAFF
>TRBJ1-5|TRBV5-1|15
CASSFSGDSNQPQHF
>TRBJ2-6|TRBV5-1|15
CASSVTGPGANVLTF
>TRBJ2-3|TRBV7-9|15
CASSSGTGRTDTQYF
>TRBJ1-2|TRBV11-3|18
CASSLDLPTGRINYGYTF
>TRBJ2-3|TRBV14|14
CASSRQSRVDTQYF
>TRBJ2-2|TRBV5-4|15
CASSSSTANTGELFF
>TRBJ1-4|TRBV18|13
CASSPRQSEKLFF
>TRBJ2-1|TRBV4-1|15
CASSDRQGADNEQFF
>TRBJ1-2|TRBV9|15
CASSVGGGRNYGYTF
>TRBJ1-2|TRBV7-2|13
CASSSPKRFGYTF
>TRBJ2-7|TRBV27|14
CASSPQDRRYEQYF
>TRBJ1-5|TRBV7-2|13
CASSDRGRQPQHF
>TRBJ1-2|TRBV28|13
CASRDQGRGGYTF
>TRBJ2-6|TRBV11-3|15
CASSLGQSGANVLTF
>TRBJ1-2|TRBV3-1/TRBV3-2|12
CASSPGGYGYTF
>TRBJ2-5|TRBV7-7|16
CASSLGGQGAQETQYF
>TRBJ1-2|TRBV5-8|14
CASSRDRGVSGYTF
>TRBJ2-1|TRBV5-1|15
CASSLGLAEDNEQFF
>TRBJ2-7|TRBV21-1|16
CASSKLDRGHSYEQYF
>TRBJ1-1|TRBV2|13
CASREGRNTEAFF
>TRBJ2-2|TRBV5-1|14
CASSFGQNTGELFF
>TRBJ2-1|TRBV10-1|13
CASSESLGDEQFF
>TRBJ2-7|TRBV7-2|13
CASSLLPSYEQYF
>TRBJ1-1|TRBV7-2|15
CASSLVKGKGTEAFF
>TRBJ1-1|TRBV2|13
CASGGQQNTEAFF
>TRBJ2-5|TRBV5-1|14
CASSLEGQKETQYF
>TRBJ1-2|TRBV28|13
CASSLRQNYGYTF
>TRBJ2-1|TRBV7-8|14
CASSWDLNYNEQFF
>TRBJ2-7|TRBV9|18
CASSVAGLAGEEGYEQYF
>TRBJ1-5|TRBV28|12
CASSITNEPQHF
>TRBJ1-5|TRBV25-1|15
CASSGKTGWGQPQHF
>TRBJ2-7|TRBV4-2|15
CASSQESVTGGEQYF
>TRBJ1-2|TRBV11-2|12
CASSLGRDGYTF
>TRBJ2-3|TRBV6-4|15
CASSDSYGQLDTQYF
>TRBJ1-2|TRBV15|14
CATSPGQDNYGYTF
>TRBJ2-5|TRBV25-1|16
CASSESGTGPGGPQYF
>TRBJ2-7|TRBV7-2|14
CASSWRGDSYEQYF
>TRBJ1-4|TRBV6-2/TRBV6-3|18
CASSKEGRDRDYNEKLFF
>TRBJ1-2|TRBV6-4|16
CASSDAPGQGSDGYTF
>TRBJ2-7|TRBV4-1|17
CASSHLRLAGRDYEQYF
>TRBJ1-1|TRBV18|14
CASSSREGNTEAFF
>TRBJ2-7|TRBV5-1|14
CASSSESGTGWQYF